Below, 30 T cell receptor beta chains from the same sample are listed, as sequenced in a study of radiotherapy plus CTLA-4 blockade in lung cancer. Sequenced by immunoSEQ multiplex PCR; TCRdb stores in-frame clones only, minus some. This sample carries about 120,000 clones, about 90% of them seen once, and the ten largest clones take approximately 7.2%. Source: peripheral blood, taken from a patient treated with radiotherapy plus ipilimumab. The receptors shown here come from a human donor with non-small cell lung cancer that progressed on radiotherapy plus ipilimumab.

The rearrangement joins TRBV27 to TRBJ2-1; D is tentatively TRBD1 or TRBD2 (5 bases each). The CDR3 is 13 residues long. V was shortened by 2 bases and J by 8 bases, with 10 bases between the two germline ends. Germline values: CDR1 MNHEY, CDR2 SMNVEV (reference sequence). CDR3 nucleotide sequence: TGTGCCAGCAGTTTAGTATTGGGGGATGAGCAGTTCTTC. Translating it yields CASSLVLGDEQFF.

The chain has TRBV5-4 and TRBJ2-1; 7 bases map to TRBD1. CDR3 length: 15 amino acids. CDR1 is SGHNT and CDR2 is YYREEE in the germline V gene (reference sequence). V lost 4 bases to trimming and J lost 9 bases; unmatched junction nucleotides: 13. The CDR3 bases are TGTGCCAGCAGCCAGACAGGGTTGGGTTTCAGTGAGCAGTTCTTC. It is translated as CASSQTGLGFSEQFF.

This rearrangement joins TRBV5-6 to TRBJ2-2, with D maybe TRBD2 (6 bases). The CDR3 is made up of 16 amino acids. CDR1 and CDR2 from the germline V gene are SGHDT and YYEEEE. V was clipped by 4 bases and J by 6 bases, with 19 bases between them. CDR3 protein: CASSQDGTPGSGELFF. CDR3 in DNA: TGTGCCAGCAGCCAGGACGGGACTCCCGGTTCCGGGGAGCTGTTTTTT.

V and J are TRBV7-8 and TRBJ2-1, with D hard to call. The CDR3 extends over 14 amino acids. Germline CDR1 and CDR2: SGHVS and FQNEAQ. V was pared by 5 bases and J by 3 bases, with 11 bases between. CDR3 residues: CASSQDHSYNEQFF. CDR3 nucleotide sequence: TGTGCCAGCAGCCAAGACCACAGCTACAATGAGCAGTTCTTC.

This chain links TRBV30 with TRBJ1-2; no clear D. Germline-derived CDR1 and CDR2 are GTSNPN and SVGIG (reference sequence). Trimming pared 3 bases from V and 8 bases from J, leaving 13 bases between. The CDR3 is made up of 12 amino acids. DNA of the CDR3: TGTGCCTGGAGCCCCGGACCCCGCGGCTACACCTTC. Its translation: CAWSPGPRGYTF.

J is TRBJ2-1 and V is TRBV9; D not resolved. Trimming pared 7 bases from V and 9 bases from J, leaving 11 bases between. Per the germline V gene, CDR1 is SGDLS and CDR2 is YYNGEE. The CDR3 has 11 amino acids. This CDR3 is CASGSRTEQFF. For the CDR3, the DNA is TGTGCCAGCGGGTCCCGAACTGAGCAGTTCTTC. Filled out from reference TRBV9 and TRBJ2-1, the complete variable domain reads DSGVTQTPKHLITATGQRVTLRCSPRSGDLSVYWYQQSLDQGLQFLIQYYNGEERAKGNILERFSAQQFPDLHSELNLSSLELGDSALYFCASGSRTEQFFGPGTRLTVL.

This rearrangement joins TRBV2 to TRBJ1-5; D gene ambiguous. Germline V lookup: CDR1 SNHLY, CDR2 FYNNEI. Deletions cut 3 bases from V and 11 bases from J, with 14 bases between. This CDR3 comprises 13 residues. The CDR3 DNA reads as TGTGCCAGCAGTGAGGATCAGGCGCCGTCCCAGCATTTT. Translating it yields CASSEDQAPSQHF.

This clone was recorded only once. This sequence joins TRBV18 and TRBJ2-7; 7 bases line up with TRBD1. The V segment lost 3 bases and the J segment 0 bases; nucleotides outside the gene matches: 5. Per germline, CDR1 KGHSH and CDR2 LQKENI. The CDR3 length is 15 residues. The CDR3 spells CASSPRQGLSYEQYF. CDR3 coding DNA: TGTGCCAGCTCACCCCGACAGGGCCTCTCCTACGAGCAGTACTTC.

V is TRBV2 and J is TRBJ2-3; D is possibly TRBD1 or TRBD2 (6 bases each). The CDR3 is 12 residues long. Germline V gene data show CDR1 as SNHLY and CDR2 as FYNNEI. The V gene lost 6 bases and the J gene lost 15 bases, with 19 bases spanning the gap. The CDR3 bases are TGTGCCAGCAGGCGGGACACCGCAATGTCATATTTT. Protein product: CASRRDTAMSYF.

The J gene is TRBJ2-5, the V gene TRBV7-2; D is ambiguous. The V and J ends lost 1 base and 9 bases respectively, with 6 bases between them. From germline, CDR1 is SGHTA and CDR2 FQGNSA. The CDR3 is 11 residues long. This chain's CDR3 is CASSLVGPQYF. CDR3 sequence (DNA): TGTGCCAGCAGCTTAGTGGGTCCCCAGTACTTC. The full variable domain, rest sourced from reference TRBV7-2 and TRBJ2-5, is GAGVSQSPSNKVTEKGKDVELRCDPISGHTALYWYRQSLGQGLEFLIYFQGNSAPDKSGLPSDRFSAERTGGSVSTLTIQRTQQEDSAVYLCASSLVGPQYFGPGTRLLVL.

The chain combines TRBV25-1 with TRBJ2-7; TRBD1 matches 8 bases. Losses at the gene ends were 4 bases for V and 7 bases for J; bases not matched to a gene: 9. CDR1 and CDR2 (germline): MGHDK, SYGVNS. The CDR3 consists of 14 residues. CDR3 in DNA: TGTGCCAGCAGTGGGGACAGGCTCGGTGGTGAGCAGTACTTC. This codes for CASSGDRLGGEQYF.

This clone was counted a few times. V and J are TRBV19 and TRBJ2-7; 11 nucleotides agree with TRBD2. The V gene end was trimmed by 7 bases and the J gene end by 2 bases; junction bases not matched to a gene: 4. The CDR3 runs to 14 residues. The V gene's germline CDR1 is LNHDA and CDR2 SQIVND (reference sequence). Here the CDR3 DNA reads TGTGCCAGTACCAAGACTAGCGGGACCTACGAGCAGTACTTC. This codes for CASTKTSGTYEQYF.

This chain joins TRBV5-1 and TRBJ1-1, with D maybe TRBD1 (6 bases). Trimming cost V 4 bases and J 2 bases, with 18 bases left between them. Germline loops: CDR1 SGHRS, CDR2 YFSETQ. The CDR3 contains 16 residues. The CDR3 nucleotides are TGCGCCAGCAGCCTCCCCTTCGGAGGGGGAAACACTGAAGCTTTCTTT. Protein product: CASSLPFGGGNTEAFF.

CDR3 nucleotide sequence: TGCGCCAGCCGCGGACTAGCGGGAGGGCCTGAGCAGTTCTTC. It codes for CASRGLAGGPEQFF. The J gene is TRBJ2-1, the V gene TRBV4-1; 15 bases agree with TRBD2. The CDR3 runs to 14 residues. With V trimmed by 8 bases and J by 9 bases, 5 bases remained unmatched. Germline-derived CDR1 and CDR2 are MGHRA and YSYEKL.

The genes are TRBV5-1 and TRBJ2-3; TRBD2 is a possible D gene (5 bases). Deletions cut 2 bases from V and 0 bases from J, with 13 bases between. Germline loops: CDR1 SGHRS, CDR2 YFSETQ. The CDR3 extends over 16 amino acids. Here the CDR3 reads CASSFGLATSTDTQYF. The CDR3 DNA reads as TGCGCCAGCAGCTTTGGTTTAGCGACTAGCACAGATACGCAGTATTTT. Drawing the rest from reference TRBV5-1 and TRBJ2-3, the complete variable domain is KAGVTQTPRYLIKTRGQQVTLSCSPISGHRSVSWYQQTPGQGLQFLFEYFSETQRNKGNFPGRFSGRQFSNSRSEMNVSTLELGDSALYLCASSFGLATSTDTQYFGPGTRLTVL.

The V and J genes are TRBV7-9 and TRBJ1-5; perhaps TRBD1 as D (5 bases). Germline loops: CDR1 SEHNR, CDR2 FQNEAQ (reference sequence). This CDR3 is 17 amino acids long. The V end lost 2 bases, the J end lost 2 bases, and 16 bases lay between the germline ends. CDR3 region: CASSLTPFGAGNQPQHF. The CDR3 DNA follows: TGTGCCAGCAGCTTAACCCCTTTTGGGGCGGGCAATCAGCCCCAGCATTTT. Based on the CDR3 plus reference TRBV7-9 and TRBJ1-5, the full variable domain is DTGVSQNPRHKITKRGQNVTFRCDPISEHNRLYWYRQTLGQGPEFLTYFQNEAQLEKSRLLSDRFSAERPKGSFSTLEIQRTEQGDSAMYLCASSLTPFGAGNQPQHFGDGTRLSIL.

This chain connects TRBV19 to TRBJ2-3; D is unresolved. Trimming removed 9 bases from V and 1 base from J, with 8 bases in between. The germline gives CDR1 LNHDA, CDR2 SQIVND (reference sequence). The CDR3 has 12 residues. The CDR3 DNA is TGTGCCAGCAGAGCCCGCACAGATACGCAGTATTTT. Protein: CASRARTDTQYF. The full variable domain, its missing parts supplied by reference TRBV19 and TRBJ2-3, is DGGITQSPKYLFRKEGQNVTLSCEQNLNHDAMYWYRQDPGQGLRLIYYSQIVNDFQKGDIAEGYSVSREKKESFPLTVTSAQKNPTAFYLCASRARTDTQYFGPGTRLTVL.

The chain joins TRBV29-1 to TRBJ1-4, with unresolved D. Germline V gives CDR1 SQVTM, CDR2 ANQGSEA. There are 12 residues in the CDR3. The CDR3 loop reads CSAPGRTEKLFF. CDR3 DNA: TGCAGTGCCCCGGGGAGGACGGAAAAACTGTTTTTT.

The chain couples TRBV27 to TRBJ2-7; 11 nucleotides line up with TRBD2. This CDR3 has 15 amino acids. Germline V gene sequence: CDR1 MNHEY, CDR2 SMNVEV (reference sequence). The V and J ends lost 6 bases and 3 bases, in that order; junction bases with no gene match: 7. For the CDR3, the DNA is TGTGCCAGCAGACAGTTGGGACTAGCGGTCTACGAGCAGTACTTC. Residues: CASRQLGLAVYEQYF.

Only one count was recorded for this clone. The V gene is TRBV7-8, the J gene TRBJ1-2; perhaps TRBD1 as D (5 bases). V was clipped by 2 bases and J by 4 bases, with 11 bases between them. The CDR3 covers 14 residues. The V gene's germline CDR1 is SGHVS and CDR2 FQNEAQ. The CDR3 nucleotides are TGTGCCAGCAGCTTACGGGGGGATGGCTATGGCTACACCTTC. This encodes CASSLRGDGYGYTF.

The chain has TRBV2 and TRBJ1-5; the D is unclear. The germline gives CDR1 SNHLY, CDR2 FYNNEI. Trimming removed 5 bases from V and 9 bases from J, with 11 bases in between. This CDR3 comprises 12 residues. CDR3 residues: CASSKENAPQHF. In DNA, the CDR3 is TGTGCCAGCAGTAAGGAGAATGCGCCCCAGCATTTT.

CDR3 amino acids: CASSLSRGSGANVLTF. The CDR3 nucleotides read TGCGCCAGCAGCTTGTCCCGTGGCTCTGGGGCCAACGTCCTGACTTTC. The genes are TRBV5-1 and TRBJ2-6; D is uncertain. V lost 1 base and J lost 0, with 8 bases in between. This CDR3 is 16 amino acids long. CDR1 and CDR2 (germline): SGHRS, YFSETQ.

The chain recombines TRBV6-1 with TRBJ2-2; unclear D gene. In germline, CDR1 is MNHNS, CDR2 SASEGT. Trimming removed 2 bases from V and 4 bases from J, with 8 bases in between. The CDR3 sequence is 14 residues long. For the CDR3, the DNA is TGTGCCAGCAGTGAATGGTCTAGCACCGGGGAGCTGTTTTTT. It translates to CASSEWSSTGELFF.

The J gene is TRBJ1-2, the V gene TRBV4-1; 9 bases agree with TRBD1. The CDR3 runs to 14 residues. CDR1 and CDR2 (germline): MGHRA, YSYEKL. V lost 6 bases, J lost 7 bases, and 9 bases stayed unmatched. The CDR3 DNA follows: TGCGCCAGCAGGTCGGGACAGGGCGAAGGTGGCTACACCTTC. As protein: CASRSGQGEGGYTF.

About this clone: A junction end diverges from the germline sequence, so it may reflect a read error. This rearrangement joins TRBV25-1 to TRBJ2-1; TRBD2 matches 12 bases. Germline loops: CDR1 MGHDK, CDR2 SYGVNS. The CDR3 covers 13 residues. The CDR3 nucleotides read TGTGCCAGCAGTGAAAATACTAGCGGGAGGCTACTCTTC. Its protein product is CASSENTSGRLLF.

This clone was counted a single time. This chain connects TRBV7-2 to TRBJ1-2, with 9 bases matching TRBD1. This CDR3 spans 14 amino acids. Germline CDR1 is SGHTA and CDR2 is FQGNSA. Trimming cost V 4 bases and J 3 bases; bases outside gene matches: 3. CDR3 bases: TGTGCCAGCAGCTCTACAGGGGGCCACTATGGCTACACCTTC. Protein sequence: CASSSTGGHYGYTF.

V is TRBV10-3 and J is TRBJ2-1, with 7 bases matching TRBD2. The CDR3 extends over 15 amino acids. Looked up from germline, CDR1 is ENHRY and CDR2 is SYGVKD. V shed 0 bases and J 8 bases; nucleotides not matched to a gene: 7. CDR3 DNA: TGTGCCATCAGTGAGTCGGGGCAGCGGGATCATGAGCAGTTCTTC. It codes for CAISESGQRDHEQFF.

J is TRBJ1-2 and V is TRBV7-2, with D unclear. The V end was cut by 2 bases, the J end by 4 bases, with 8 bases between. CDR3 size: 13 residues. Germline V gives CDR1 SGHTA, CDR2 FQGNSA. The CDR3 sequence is CASSLMQVYGYTF. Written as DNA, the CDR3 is TGTGCCAGCAGCTTAATGCAGGTCTATGGCTACACCTTC.

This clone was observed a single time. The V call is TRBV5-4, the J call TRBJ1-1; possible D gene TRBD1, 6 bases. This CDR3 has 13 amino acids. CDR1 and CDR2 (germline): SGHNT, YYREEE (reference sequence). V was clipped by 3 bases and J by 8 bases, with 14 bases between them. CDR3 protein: CASSSKAGVEAFF. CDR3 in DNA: TGTGCCAGCAGCTCCAAGGCAGGGGTGGAAGCTTTCTTT.

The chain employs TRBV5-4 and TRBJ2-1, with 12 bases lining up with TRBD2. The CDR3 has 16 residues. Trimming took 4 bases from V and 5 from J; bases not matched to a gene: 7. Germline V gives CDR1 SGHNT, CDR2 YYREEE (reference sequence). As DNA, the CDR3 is TGTGCCAGCAGCGCAGGACTAGCGGGAAATCACAATGAGCAGTTCTTC. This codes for CASSAGLAGNHNEQFF.